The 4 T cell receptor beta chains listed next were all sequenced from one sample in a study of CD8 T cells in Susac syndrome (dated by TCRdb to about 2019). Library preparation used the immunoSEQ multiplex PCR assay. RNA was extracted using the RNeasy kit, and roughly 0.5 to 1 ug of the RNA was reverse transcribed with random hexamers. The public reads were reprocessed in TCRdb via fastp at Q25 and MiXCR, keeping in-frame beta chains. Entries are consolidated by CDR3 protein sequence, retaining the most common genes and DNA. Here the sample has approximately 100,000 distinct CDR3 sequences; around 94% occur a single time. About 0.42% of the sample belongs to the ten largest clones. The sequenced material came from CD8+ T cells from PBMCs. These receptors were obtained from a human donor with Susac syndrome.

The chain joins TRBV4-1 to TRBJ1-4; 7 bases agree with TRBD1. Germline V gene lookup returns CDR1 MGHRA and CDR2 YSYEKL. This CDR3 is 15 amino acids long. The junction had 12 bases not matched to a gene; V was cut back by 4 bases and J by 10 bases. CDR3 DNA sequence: TGCGCCAGCAGCCCCGTGGGGGGACAGAGGGGAAAACTGTTTTTT. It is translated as CASSPVGGQRGKLFF.

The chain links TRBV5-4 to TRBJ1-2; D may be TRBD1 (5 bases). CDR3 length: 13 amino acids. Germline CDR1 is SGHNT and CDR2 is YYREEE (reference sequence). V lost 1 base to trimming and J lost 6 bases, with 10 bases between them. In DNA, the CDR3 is TGTGCCAGCAGCTTGCGGCCAGGGCATGGCTACACCTTC. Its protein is CASSLRPGHGYTF.

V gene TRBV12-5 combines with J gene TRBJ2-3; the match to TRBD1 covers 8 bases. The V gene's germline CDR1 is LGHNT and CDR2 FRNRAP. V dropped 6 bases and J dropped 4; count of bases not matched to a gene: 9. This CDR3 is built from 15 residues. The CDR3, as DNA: TGTGCTAGTGGCCTAACAGGGGGGCCTCCAGATACGCAGTATTTT. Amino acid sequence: CASGLTGGPPDTQYF. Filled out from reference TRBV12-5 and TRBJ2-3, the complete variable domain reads DARVTQTPRHKVTEMGQEVTMRCQPILGHNTVFWYRQTMMQGLELLAYFRNRAPLDDSGMPKDRFSAEMPDATLATLKIQPSEPRDSAVYFCASGLTGGPPDTQYFGPGTRLTVL.

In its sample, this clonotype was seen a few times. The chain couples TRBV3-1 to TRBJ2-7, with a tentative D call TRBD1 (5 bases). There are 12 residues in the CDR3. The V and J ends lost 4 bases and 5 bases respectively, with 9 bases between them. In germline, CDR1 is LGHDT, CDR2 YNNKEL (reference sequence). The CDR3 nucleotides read TGTGCCAGCAGCCCAGAAGGGGACGAGCAGTACTTC. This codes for CASSPEGDEQYF.